The 15 T cell receptor beta chains given below trace back to one sample, sequenced in a study of vaccination effects on CD4 cells after COVID-19. Antigen specificity for these receptors is unknown. CD4+ T cells specific for antigen were expanded with viral peptide pools by the ViraFEST assay before sequencing. When about ten days of culture had elapsed, CD4+ T cells were isolated. Each participant was administered two doses of either the BNT162b2 or the mRNA-1273 vaccine. Method: immunoSEQ multiplex PCR; TCRdb's copy keeps in-frame clones and lacks some. The sample has roughly 71,000 clones; 75% to 85% are singletons. The sample was CD4+ T cells from PBMCs cultured with HCoV-229E spike peptides, taken after COVID-19 vaccination. Every receptor here comes from a human donor who received a COVID-19 vaccine.

The genes are TRBV6-5 and TRBJ1-1, with 12 bases identical to TRBD1. CDR3 size: 14 residues. The germline V gene has CDR1 MNHEY and CDR2 SVGAGI. V trimming: 5 bases; J trimming: 7 bases; junction bases outside the gene matches: 5. As DNA, the CDR3 is TGTGCCAGCAGTCGGGGACAGGGGGCAAATGAAGCTTTCTTT. This sequence encodes CASSRGQGANEAFF.

The genes are TRBV7-2 and TRBJ2-2; 8 bases fit TRBD2. Germline V gene lookup returns CDR1 SGHTA and CDR2 FQGNSA. V trimming: 1 base; J trimming: 6 bases; junction bases outside the gene matches: 7. This CDR3 is 16 amino acids long. Written as DNA, the CDR3 is TGTGCCAGCAGCTTAGGCCCGGCGGGGGGACCCGGGGAGCTGTTTTTT. It translates to CASSLGPAGGPGELFF.

This chain uses TRBV6-1 with TRBJ1-5, with D possibly matching TRBD1 (5 bases). CDR3 length: 16 residues. Germline V gene lookup returns CDR1 MNHNS and CDR2 SASEGT. Between the trimmed V and J ends, which lost 2 bases and 2 bases, there was a span of 13 bases. The CDR3 is CASSERGAYGNQPQHF. The CDR3 DNA reads TGTGCCAGCAGTGAAAGGGGAGCCTATGGCAATCAGCCCCAGCATTTT.

DNA for the CDR3: TGCGCCAGCAGCTTGGACTCTGGGAACACTGAAGCTTTCTTT. Translation gives CASSLDSGNTEAFF. The chain combines TRBV5-1 with TRBJ1-1, with D unclear. Germline CDR1 SGHRS, CDR2 YFSETQ. Trimming removed 0 bases from V and 1 base from J, with 7 bases in between. CDR3 size: 14 residues. Drawing the rest from reference TRBV5-1 and TRBJ1-1, the complete variable domain is KAGVTQTPRYLIKTRGQQVTLSCSPISGHRSVSWYQQTPGQGLQFLFEYFSETQRNKGNFPGRFSGRQFSNSRSEMNVSTLELGDSALYLCASSLDSGNTEAFFGQGTRLTVV.

The genes are TRBV19 and TRBJ1-5; no reliable D call. Per the germline V gene, CDR1 is LNHDA and CDR2 is SQIVND (reference sequence). Trimming pared 5 bases from V and 7 bases from J, leaving 12 bases between. This CDR3 is 13 amino acids long. The CDR3 nucleotides are TGTGCCAGTAGTGGATCCCTTCGGCAGCCCCAGCATTTT. It translates to CASSGSLRQPQHF.

This rearrangement joins TRBV19 to TRBJ2-6; unclear D gene. Germline CDR1 reads LNHDA; CDR2 reads SQIVND (reference sequence). CDR3 length equals 13 residues. V lost 5 bases and J 2 bases, leaving 4 bases between the germline ends. CDR3 sequence: CASSLAGANVLTF. The CDR3 DNA sequence: TGTGCCAGTAGTTTAGCTGGGGCCAACGTCCTGACTTTC.

This clone came up once. DNA for the CDR3: TGTGCCAGTAGTCTGGACAGGGGGCTAAAGCCCCAGCATTTT. Protein product: CASSLDRGLKPQHF. J is TRBJ1-5 and V is TRBV19, with 11 bases that match TRBD1. V lost 5 bases and J lost 8; bases outside the gene matches: 5. Germline-derived CDR1 and CDR2 are LNHDA and SQIVND (reference sequence). The CDR3 is 14 amino acids.

V usage is TRBV5-6 and J usage is TRBJ1-4; D call uncertain. CDR1 and CDR2 (germline): SGHDT, YYEEEE. V was clipped by 3 bases and J by 5 bases, with 8 bases between them. The CDR3 is 13 amino acids. CDR3 sequence reads: CASSYGRNEKLFF. DNA for the CDR3: TGTGCCAGCAGCTACGGACGGAATGAAAAACTGTTTTTT.

The gene calls are TRBV10-3 and TRBJ2-5; TRBD2 might be the D (5 bases). The germline gives CDR1 ENHRY, CDR2 SYGVKD. This CDR3 has 16 amino acids. With 2 bases removed from V and 2 bases from J, the gap between germline ends came to 15 bases. CDR3 sequence reads: CAISEAPSRVQETQYF. CDR3 nucleotides: TGTGCCATCAGTGAGGCACCTTCGAGGGTGCAAGAGACCCAGTACTTC.

This sequence joins TRBV4-3 and TRBJ2-2, with D hard to call. This CDR3 region has 14 residues. In germline, CDR1 is LGHNA, CDR2 YSLEER. Trimming took off 1 base at V and 0 bases at J, with 3 bases between the two ends. The CDR3 loop reads CASSQVPNTGELFF. For the CDR3, the DNA is TGCGCCAGCAGCCAAGTCCCGAACACCGGGGAGCTGTTTTTT.

This clone has only a few counts. V is TRBV5-1 and J is TRBJ1-1; D not resolved. CDR1 and CDR2 from the germline V gene are SGHRS and YFSETQ. With 4 bases removed from V and 4 bases from J, the gap between germline ends came to 17 bases. The CDR3 is made up of 15 amino acids. CDR3 region: CASSPQDLGITEAFF. The CDR3 nucleotides read TGCGCCAGCAGCCCTCAGGACCTGGGGATCACTGAAGCTTTCTTT.

In its sample, this clone was seen once. The CDR3 DNA follows: TGTGCCAGCAGGCCCGACAGGGGATTACAAGAGACCCAGTACTTC. It encodes CASRPDRGLQETQYF. The chain carries TRBV6-5 and TRBJ2-5, with 8 bases aligning to TRBD1. The CDR3 has 15 residues. Germline V CDR1 and CDR2: MNHEY, SVGAGI. V shed 6 bases and J 2 bases; nucleotides not matched to a gene: 8.

V is TRBV6-5 and J is TRBJ2-7, with TRBD1 as a possible D gene (6 bases). Per the germline V gene, CDR1 is MNHEY and CDR2 is SVGAGI. This CDR3 contains 13 residues. The V and J ends lost 6 bases and 4 bases respectively, with 13 bases between them. The CDR3 DNA follows: TGTGCCAGCAGAAAGGGGGTGGGGTACGAGCAGTACGTC. Amino acid sequence: CASRKGVGYEQYV.

This clone was recorded a few times. The V call is TRBV5-1, the J call TRBJ2-7; D might be TRBD1 (6 bases). This CDR3 has 16 amino acids. CDR1 is SGHRS, CDR2 YFSETQ, per germline. The ends were cut back, 0 bases at V and 6 bases at J, with 19 bases in the middle. The CDR3 sequence: CASSLAFGQGKGEQYV. CDR3 DNA: TGCGCCAGCAGCTTGGCCTTTGGCCAGGGGAAAGGCGAGCAGTACGTC.

The V and J genes are TRBV28 and TRBJ1-4, with a weak D call TRBD1 (6 bases). CDR1 MDHEN and CDR2 SYDVKM come from the germline V gene. The CDR3 runs 14 residues. Trimming took off 3 bases at V and 7 bases at J, with 12 bases between the two ends. CDR3 residues: CASSLGGLGEKLFF. The CDR3 bases are TGTGCCAGCAGTTTGGGGGGGCTGGGTGAAAAACTGTTTTTT.